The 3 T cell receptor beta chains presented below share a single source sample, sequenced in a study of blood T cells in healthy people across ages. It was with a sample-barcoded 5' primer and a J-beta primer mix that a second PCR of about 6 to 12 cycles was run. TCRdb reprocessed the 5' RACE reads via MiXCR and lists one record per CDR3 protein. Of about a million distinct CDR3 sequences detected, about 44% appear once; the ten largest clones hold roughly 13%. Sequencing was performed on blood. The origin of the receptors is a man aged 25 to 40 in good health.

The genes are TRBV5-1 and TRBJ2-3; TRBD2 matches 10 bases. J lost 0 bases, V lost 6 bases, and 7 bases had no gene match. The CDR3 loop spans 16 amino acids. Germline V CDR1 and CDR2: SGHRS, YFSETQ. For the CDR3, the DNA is TGCGCCAGCAAGCATAGCGGGGGGATGAGCACAGATACGCAGTATTTT. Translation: CASKHSGGMSTDTQYF.

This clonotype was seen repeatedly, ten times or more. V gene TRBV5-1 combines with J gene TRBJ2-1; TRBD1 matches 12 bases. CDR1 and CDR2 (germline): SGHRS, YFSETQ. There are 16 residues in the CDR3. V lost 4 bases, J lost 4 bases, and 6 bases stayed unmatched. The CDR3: CASSPGTGGAYNEQFF. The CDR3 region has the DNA TGCGCCAGCAGCCCCGGGACAGGGGGCGCTTACAATGAGCAGTTCTTC.

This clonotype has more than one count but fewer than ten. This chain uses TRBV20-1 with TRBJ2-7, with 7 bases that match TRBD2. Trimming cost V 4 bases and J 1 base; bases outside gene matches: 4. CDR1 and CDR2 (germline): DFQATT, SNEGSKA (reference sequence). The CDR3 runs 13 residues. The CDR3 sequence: CSATPGLSYEQYF. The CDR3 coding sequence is TGCAGTGCTACTCCGGGACTATCCTACGAGCAGTACTTC.